The rows below give T cell receptor beta chains drawn from one sample of a study of beta chain features in type 1 diabetes. TCRdb keeps only in-frame clones here, not all; method: immunoSEQ multiplex PCR. The data show 680,000 or so clones, with about an eighth seen just once and less than 0.025% held by the top ten. Sequencing was done on a sample of naive CD4+ T cells from blood. Source of these receptors: a man younger than 30 with type 1 diabetes. Each CDR3 is given with its conserved first and last residue. D genes are given only for firm matches. The size field is filled for only some rows; it gives once, few, many or a size class.

size	D	J	V	CDR3	DNA
few	-	TRBJ1-1	TRBV9	CASSRGRDYTEAFF	TGTGCCAGCAGCAGGGGACGGGATTACACTGAAGCTTTCTTT
few	-	TRBJ1-1	TRBV5-1	CASSLFPGTLNTEAFF	TGCGCCAGCAGCTTGTTCCCCGGGACGCTTAACACTGAAGCTTTCTTT
-	-	TRBJ2-3	TRBV6-1	CASSSPGDTQYF	TGTGCCAGCAGCTCCCCCGGAGATACGCAGTATTTT
-	-	TRBJ2-2	TRBV4-1	CASSSRETGELFF	TGCGCCAGCAGCTCTCGGGAGACCGGGGAGCTGTTTTTT
few	TRBD1	TRBJ2-7	TRBV5-1	CASSSTGDEQYF	TGCGCCAGCAGCTCCACAGGGGACGAGCAGTACTTC
-	TRBD1	TRBJ2-5	TRBV28	CATLPTGRGETQYF	TGTGCCACCCTACCGACAGGGCGTGGGGAGACCCAGTACTTC
-	-	TRBJ2-1	TRBV5-6	CASSVLDPYNEQFF	TGTGCCAGCAGCGTCCTCGATCCCTACAATGAGCAGTTCTTC
few	-	TRBJ1-5	TRBV30	CAWSPTGNQPQHF	TGTGCCTGGAGTCCAACTGGCAATCAGCCCCAGCATTTT
-	-	TRBJ1-1	TRBV27	CASNFLDKNTEAFF	TGTGCCAGCAATTTTCTGGACAAGAACACTGAAGCTTTCTTT
-	TRBD2	TRBJ2-1	TRBV6-1	CASSLAGDNEQFF	TGTGCCAGCAGCCTAGCGGGGGACAATGAGCAGTTCTTC
-	-	TRBJ1-4	TRBV28	CASSFTGGSEKLFF	TGTGCCAGCAGTTTCACCGGGGGTAGTGAAAAACTGTTTTTT
few	-	TRBJ2-7	TRBV5-6	CASSLFRPTYEQYF	TGTGCCAGCAGCTTGTTCCGACCTACCTACGAGCAGTACTTC
few	-	TRBJ1-1	TRBV5-6	CASSWTSVTRGLAFF	TGTGCCAGCAGCTGGACGTCGGTGACCCGAGGTCTGGCTTTCTTT
-	TRBD1	TRBJ2-5	TRBV19	CASSRGQQETQYF	TGTGCCAGTAGCCGGGGACAGCAAGAGACCCAGTACTTC
few	TRBD1	TRBJ1-2	TRBV16	CASSQSPGGGFGYTF	TGTGCCAGCAGCCAATCTCCGGGAGGGGGCTTTGGCTACACCTTC
-	-	TRBJ1-5	TRBV30	CAWSLDSNQPQHF	TGTGCCTGGAGTCTCGATAGCAATCAGCCCCAGCATTTT
few	-	TRBJ1-5	TRBV4-2	CASSQDMGSNQPQHF	TGTGCCAGCAGCCAAGATATGGGGAGCAATCAGCCCCAGCATTTT
-	TRBD1	TRBJ1-2	TRBV5-4	CASSLAGQGAGYGYTF	TGTGCCAGCAGCTTGGCCGGACAGGGGGCGGGCTATGGCTACACCTTC
-	-	TRBJ2-2	TRBV7-2	CASSPRAGELFF	TGTGCCAGCAGCCCCAGGGCCGGGGAGCTGTTTTTT
few	-	TRBJ1-1	TRBV6-6	CASRVQGRDTEAFF	TGTGCCAGCAGGGTACAGGGTCGGGACACTGAAGCTTTCTTT
-	-	TRBJ2-1	TRBV30	CASSSGTYNEQFF	TGTGCCTCCTCGTCCGGGACCTACAATGAGCAGTTCTTC
-	TRBD2	TRBJ2-1	TRBV5-4	CASSSQRGVYNEQFF	TGTGCCAGCAGCTCCCAGCGGGGGGTCTACAATGAGCAGTTCTTC
-	-	TRBJ2-6	TRBV5-1	CASSLVGSGANVLTF	TGCGCCAGCAGCTTGGTAGGGTCCGGGGCCAACGTCCTGACTTTC
-	-	TRBJ1-5	TRBV7-8	CASSFTGGEGNQPQHF	TGTGCCAGCAGCTTTACAGGAGGGGAGGGCAATCAGCCCCAGCATTTT
-	-	TRBJ1-2	TRBV6-5	CASSHDRKNYGYTF	TGTGCCAGCAGTCATGACAGAAAAAACTATGGCTACACCTTC
many	TRBD1	TRBJ1-4	TRBV18	CASSPGQGGEKLFF	TGTGCCAGCTCACCGGGACAGGGTGGTGAAAAACTGTTTTTT
-	-	TRBJ2-1	TRBV14	CASSPSNEQFF	TGTGCCAGCAGCCCGTCAAATGAGCAGTTCTTC
few	-	TRBJ2-7	TRBV19	CASSIDLGFREQYF	TGTGCCAGTAGTATAGATTTGGGGTTTCGCGAGCAGTACTTC
few	-	TRBJ2-3	TRBV5-1	CASSIPGAGTDTQYF	TGCGCCAGCAGCATTCCGGGGGCCGGCACAGATACGCAGTATTTT
few	-	TRBJ1-6	TRBV5-1	CASSLLQANSPLHF	TGCGCCAGCAGCTTGCTACAGGCAAATTCACCCCTCCACTTT
few	-	TRBJ1-1	TRBV7-6	CASSYDFQGKAFF	TGTGCCAGCAGCTACGACTTCCAGGGAAAAGCTTTCTTT
few	-	TRBJ1-2	TRBV25-1	CASSDDRWLGYTF	TGTGCCAGCAGTGACGACAGGTGGCTTGGCTACACCTTC
-	TRBD1	TRBJ2-1	TRBV5-1	CASSLVGTGGNEQFF	TGCGCCAGCAGCTTGGTTGGGACAGGGGGCAATGAGCAGTTCTTC
few	TRBD1	TRBJ2-4	TRBV29-1	CSAKPGTGGDIQYF	TGCAGCGCCAAACCCGGGACAGGGGGGGACATTCAGTACTTC
few	-	TRBJ2-3	TRBV7-9	CASSPPGQSTDTQYF	TGTGCCAGCAGCCCACCGGGGCAGAGCACAGATACGCAGTATTTT
-	-	TRBJ2-5	TRBV4-1	CASSRTGAEQETQYF	TGCGCCAGCAGCCGCACGGGGGCCGAACAAGAGACCCAGTACTTC
few	TRBD2	TRBJ2-1	TRBV7-2	CASSLAAGGTYNEQFF	TGTGCCAGCAGCTTAGCGGCGGGGGGAACCTACAATGAGCAGTTCTTC
-	-	TRBJ1-1	TRBV6-1	CASSGAWRNTEAFF	TGTGCCAGCAGTGGCGCATGGAGGAACACTGAAGCTTTCTTT
few	-	TRBJ2-1	TRBV30	CAWSSSPGKEQFF	TGTGCCTGGAGTTCCTCCCCTGGCAAGGAGCAGTTCTTC
-	-	TRBJ1-5	TRBV5-1	CASSLNSDQPQHF	TGCGCCAGCAGCTTGAACTCCGATCAGCCCCAGCATTTT
few	-	TRBJ2-5	TRBV30	CAWSGSGKETQYF	TGTGCCTGGAGTGGATCCGGAAAAGAGACCCAGTACTTC
few	-	TRBJ2-7	TRBV7-9	CASSLDRGLPSDEQYF	TGTGCCAGCAGCTTAGATCGGGGATTACCCTCTGACGAGCAGTACTTC
few	-	TRBJ1-5	TRBV4-1	CASSQEQGGRAQHF	TGCGCCAGCAGCCAAGAGCAGGGCGGAAGGGCCCAGCATTTT
-	TRBD2	TRBJ2-1	TRBV2	CASSLGGWSSYNEQFF	TGTGCCAGCAGTCTCGGGGGGTGGAGCTCCTACAATGAGCAGTTCTTC
few	-	TRBJ2-7	TRBV30	CAWNRGGYEQYF	TGTGCCTGGAATCGAGGTGGATACGAGCAGTACTTC
few	-	TRBJ1-5	TRBV4-1	CASSQDRPLRDNQPQHF	TGCGCCAGCAGCCAAGACCGACCCCTAAGGGACAATCAGCCCCAGCATTTT